This record looks at one TCR delta chain sequence and its context. Antigen unknown. RNA was extracted from the cells and then reverse transcribed. Pooled V-gene forward primers with one constant-region reverse primer generated the CDR3 amplicons by multiplex PCR. TCRdb re-called clones from the multiplex PCR reads using CATT. The sample yields about 75,000 delta-chain clones, approximately 30% seen once. Germline V lookup: CDR1 TSWWSYY, CDR2 QGS. V dropped 3 bases and J dropped 2; count of bases not matched to a gene: 12. CDR3 length equals 19 residues. This sample is drawn from a study of Vδ1+ human thymocytes. Study outcomes and limitations: The authors advised highly purified populations and single-cell validation. Highly polyclonal TRG and TRD repertoires with Gaussian CDR3 length distributions appeared in thymus.

The origin of this receptor is a boy younger than two who had congenital heart surgery. The sequencing sample was made of Vdelta1+ gamma-delta thymocytes from the thymus. Subset indicated: FACS-sorted CD3+ TCRalphabeta- TCRVdelta1+ TCRVdelta2- thymocytes. This rearrangement joins TRDV1 to TRDJ1, with 13 bases identical to TRDD3. CDR3 protein: CALGDRFTGGYAWTDKLIF. CDR3 bases: TGTGCTCTTGGGGACCGATTTACTGGGGGATACGCGTGGACCGATAAACTCATCTTT.